What follows is one TCR beta chain and its context. This record belongs to a study of siplizumab effects on memory and regulatory T cells. The method was immunoSEQ multiplex PCR; TCRdb's version includes in-frame clones alone and lacks a portion of them. The table lists fewer than 120,000 clones, roughly 92% of them singletons. CDR1 and CDR2 (germline): MNHEY, SMNVEV (reference sequence). Trimming stripped 5 bases from V and 3 bases from J, with 11 bases between. This CDR3 spans 13 amino acids. The source is a human donor in good health. The sample taken for sequencing was CD4+ T cells sorted from blood. The chain employs TRBV27 and TRBJ2-7; no clear D. The CDR3 nucleotides are TGTGCCAGCAGTCGTCAACAAAGCTACGAGCAGTACTTC. Amino acid sequence: CASSRQQSYEQYF.